The present T cell receptor (beta chain) was sequenced within a study of control samples from healthy donors and cancer patients. Trimming shortened V by 3 bases and J by 2 bases, and 14 bases separated the two germline ends. The CDR3 extends over 16 amino acids. Germline values: CDR1 SGHVS, CDR2 FNYEAQ. Assay: immunoSEQ multiplex PCR; the TCRdb copy retains only in-frame clones and omits some. The sample lists 85,000 to 95,000 clones, about 87% occurring once. The sample taken for sequencing was blood. The sequence was collected from a woman in her sixties or seventies in good health. The V call is TRBV7-6, the J call TRBJ1-3; no reliable D call. This CDR3 is CASSLDRGKAGNTIYF. CDR3 DNA sequence: TGTGCCAGCAGCTTGGATCGGGGAAAGGCTGGAAACACCATATATTTT.